A single sample gave rise to the 8 T cell receptor beta chains below, sequenced in a study of T cells after yellow fever vaccination. TCRdb re-called the 5' RACE reads with MiXCR, one entry per CDR3 protein. The table has 450,000 to 600,000 distinct CDR3 sequences, around 17% seen once. Source: PBMCs, taken 5 to 6 days after the first yellow fever vaccination. The receptors come from a man younger than 35 who received the YFV17D yellow fever vaccine.

This clonotype was seen at least ten times. The germline gene is not matched at one end of the junction; a read error may be the cause. This chain connects TRBV5-1 to TRBJ1-5, with TRBD1 as a possible D gene (5 bases). CDR1 SGHRS and CDR2 YFSETQ come from the germline V gene. There are 16 residues in the CDR3. In DNA, the CDR3 is TGCGCCAGCAGTTTGGGACTCGGTGGGGGCAATCAGCCCCAGCATTTT. Protein: CASSLGLGGGNQPQHF.

Here the CDR3 reads CASSLAGGGMVYEQYF. As DNA, the CDR3 is TGCGCCAGCAGCTTGGCCGGAGGGGGCATGGTGTACGAGCAGTACTTC. The rearrangement links TRBV5-1 to TRBJ2-7; TRBD1 is a possible D gene (7 bases). From germline, CDR1 is SGHRS and CDR2 YFSETQ. The CDR3 covers 16 residues. The V and J ends lost 0 bases and 4 bases respectively, with 17 bases between them. Using reference TRBV5-1 and TRBJ2-7 for the parts outside the CDR3, the full variable domain is KAGVTQTPRYLIKTRGQQVTLSCSPISGHRSVSWYQQTPGQGLQFLFEYFSETQRNKGNFPGRFSGRQFSNSRSEMNVSTLELGDSALYLCASSLAGGGMVYEQYFGPGTRLTVT.

This clonotype has just a few counts. V and J are TRBV11-2 and TRBJ2-3; D unresolved. V lost 5 bases to trimming and J lost 6 bases, with 15 bases between them. This CDR3 has 14 residues. Looked up from germline, CDR1 is SGHAT and CDR2 is FQNNGV. The CDR3 nucleotides read TGTGCCAGCAGCCCCGTCGCACTCGGGGATACGCAGTATTTT. Its translation is CASSPVALGDTQYF.

This clonotype was recorded a few times. CDR3 coding DNA: TGTGCCACCAGTGATGCGAGGGGCAATCAGCCCCAGCATTTT. It is translated as CATSDARGNQPQHF. The chain combines TRBV24-1 with TRBJ1-5; no firm D call. The V and J ends lost 3 bases and 2 bases respectively, with 7 bases between them. Per the germline V gene, CDR1 is KGHDR and CDR2 is SFDVKD. This CDR3 contains 14 residues.

In DNA form, the CDR3 reads TGCGCCAGCAGCTTGTTCCGGGACAGGGTAACAGATACGCAGTATTTT. Translation: CASSLFRDRVTDTQYF. V is TRBV5-1 and J is TRBJ2-3; 9 nucleotides agree with TRBD1. CDR3 length: 16 amino acids. V was clipped by 1 base and J by 3 bases; unmatched bases: 6. The germline V gene has CDR1 SGHRS and CDR2 YFSETQ.

This clonotype was observed many times. One junction end does not reproduce the germline sequence, and a read error may be involved. This chain joins TRBV6-5 and TRBJ2-1, with 10 bases identical to TRBD2. Germline CDR1 MNHEY, CDR2 SVGAGI. The CDR3 sequence is 15 residues long. CDR3: CASSSLAGSYNEQFF. The CDR3 DNA sequence: TGCGCCAGCAGCTCACTAGCGGGGTCCTACAATGAGCAGTTCTTC.

This clonotype turned up a few times. The rearrangement joins TRBV7-9 to TRBJ1-2; perhaps TRBD1 as D (6 bases). Germline CDR1 SEHNR, CDR2 FQNEAQ (reference sequence). V lost 2 bases and J lost 3, with 13 bases in between. The CDR3 is 15 residues long. Here the CDR3 reads CASSLRSGGDYGYTF. In nucleotides, the CDR3 is TGTGCCAGCAGCTTACGATCCGGGGGCGACTATGGCTACACCTTC.

This chain joins TRBV28 and TRBJ1-1, with a tentative D call TRBD1 (6 bases). CDR1 is MDHEN, CDR2 SYDVKM, per germline. Trimming took 3 bases from V and 6 from J, leaving 20 bases between them. The CDR3 spans 16 residues. CDR3 bases: TGTGCCAGCAGTTTGGGGTGGGGGGCAGGAATCCCTGAAGCTTTCTTT. As protein: CASSLGWGAGIPEAFF.